A selection of T cell receptor beta chains follows, all from one sample in a study of shared clonotypes between healthy human individuals. Repertoires were generated with immunoSEQ multiplex PCR, while TCRdb's copy carries only in-frame clones and drops some. The data show some 1 million clones, roughly 80% seen once. The sequenced sample was memory CD4+ T cells sorted from blood. The origin of the receptors is a man younger than 35 in good health. Both conserved end residues are part of each CDR3. Each record gives: D gene, J gene, V gene, clone size, CDR3 DNA, CDR3 protein. The D gene is left open where the match is weak. The size entry is marked missing in some rows and otherwise reads once, few, many or a size class.

d_call: -; j_call: TRBJ2-1; v_call: TRBV19; clone_size: -; cdr3_nt: TGTGCCAGTAGTATGTTCGGTCGGGCAAACCACAATGAGCAGTTCTTC; cdr3_aa: CASSMFGRANHNEQFF
d_call: -; j_call: TRBJ2-1; v_call: TRBV9; clone_size: -; cdr3_nt: TGTGCCAGCAGCGTAGGAGAAGGGGGAATATTCAATGAGCAGTTCTTC; cdr3_aa: CASSVGEGGIFNEQFF
d_call: TRBD1; j_call: TRBJ1-2; v_call: TRBV29-1; clone_size: -; cdr3_nt: TGCAGCGTTGAAACAGGGGGCGCTTTCTATGGCTACACCTTC; cdr3_aa: CSVETGGAFYGYTF
d_call: TRBD2; j_call: TRBJ2-3; v_call: TRBV10-3; clone_size: -; cdr3_nt: TGTGCCATCAGTGAAATAGCGGGGGGGGTTACTAGCACAGATACGCAGTATTTT; cdr3_aa: CAISEIAGGVTSTDTQYF
d_call: TRBD1; j_call: TRBJ2-6; v_call: TRBV10-3; clone_size: -; cdr3_nt: TGTGCCATGAGACAGGGTACTGGGGCCAACGTCCTGACTTTC; cdr3_aa: CAMRQGTGANVLTF
d_call: -; j_call: TRBJ1-6; v_call: TRBV6-4; clone_size: -; cdr3_nt: TGTGCCAGCAGTACTTGGCAGGGGAATTCACCCCTCCACTTT; cdr3_aa: CASSTWQGNSPLHF
d_call: TRBD2; j_call: TRBJ2-7; v_call: TRBV19; clone_size: -; cdr3_nt: TGTGCCAGTAGCCGACTAGCGGGAGGCACCTACGAGCAGTACTTC; cdr3_aa: CASSRLAGGTYEQYF
d_call: -; j_call: TRBJ1-6; v_call: TRBV6-6; clone_size: -; cdr3_nt: TGTGCCAGCAGGGGAATCCGGGATTATAATTCACCCCTCCACTTT; cdr3_aa: CASRGIRDYNSPLHF
d_call: -; j_call: TRBJ2-5; v_call: TRBV7-8; clone_size: -; cdr3_nt: TGTGCCAGCAGCCCTGAGAGCCGAGAGACCCAGTACTTC; cdr3_aa: CASSPESRETQYF
d_call: TRBD2; j_call: TRBJ2-1; v_call: TRBV25-1; clone_size: -; cdr3_nt: TGTGCCAGCAGTGAAACTAGCGGGGGGTACAATGAGCAGTTCTTC; cdr3_aa: CASSETSGGYNEQFF
d_call: -; j_call: TRBJ2-1; v_call: TRBV2; clone_size: -; cdr3_nt: TGTGCCAGCAAAATCAACGGTAGATACAATGAGCAGTTCTTC; cdr3_aa: CASKINGRYNEQFF
d_call: TRBD1; j_call: TRBJ1-6; v_call: TRBV5-4; clone_size: -; cdr3_nt: TGTGCCAGCAGCTCCGACAGGGGTTCACCCCTCCACTTT; cdr3_aa: CASSSDRGSPLHF
d_call: -; j_call: TRBJ1-1; v_call: TRBV29-1; clone_size: few; cdr3_nt: TGCAGCGTTGCTCGGGCAGGCAACACTGAAGCTTTCTTT; cdr3_aa: CSVARAGNTEAFF
d_call: TRBD2; j_call: TRBJ2-2; v_call: TRBV11-1; clone_size: -; cdr3_nt: TGTGCCAGCAGATCACTAGCGGGGGGGCGCGACACCGGGGAGCTGTTTTTT; cdr3_aa: CASRSLAGGRDTGELFF
d_call: -; j_call: TRBJ2-5; v_call: TRBV5-1; clone_size: once; cdr3_nt: TGCGCCAGCAGCTTAAGTAGGGCGGAGACCCAGTACTTC; cdr3_aa: CASSLSRAETQYF
d_call: -; j_call: TRBJ1-5; v_call: TRBV1; clone_size: -; cdr3_nt: TGCACCAGCAGCCATGGCCCGGGACACCCTGATCAGCCCCAGCATTTT; cdr3_aa: CTSSHGPGHPDQPQHF
d_call: -; j_call: TRBJ1-1; v_call: TRBV15; clone_size: -; cdr3_nt: TGTGCCACCAGCTTTCAAAAGGTCACTGAAGCTTTCTTT; cdr3_aa: CATSFQKVTEAFF
d_call: TRBD2; j_call: TRBJ2-7; v_call: TRBV10-3; clone_size: once; cdr3_nt: TGTGCCGTGGCGGGGGGGTCTGGTACCTACGAGCAGTACTTC; cdr3_aa: CAVAGGSGTYEQYF
d_call: TRBD2; j_call: TRBJ2-3; v_call: TRBV27; clone_size: -; cdr3_nt: TGTGCCAGCAGTTTGACTAGCGGAGCGAGCACAGATACGCAGTATTTT; cdr3_aa: CASSLTSGASTDTQYF
d_call: -; j_call: TRBJ2-5; v_call: TRBV18; clone_size: -; cdr3_nt: TGTGCCAGCTCACGGCTACAAGAGACCCAGTACTTC; cdr3_aa: CASSRLQETQYF
d_call: TRBD2; j_call: TRBJ2-5; v_call: TRBV9; clone_size: -; cdr3_nt: TGTGCCAGCAGCGTAGGTGCGGGGGGCCACCAAGAGACCCAGTACTTC; cdr3_aa: CASSVGAGGHQETQYF
d_call: -; j_call: TRBJ2-7; v_call: TRBV5-1; clone_size: -; cdr3_nt: TGCGCCAGCAGCTTGGAGGGGCTTTACGAGCAGTACTTC; cdr3_aa: CASSLEGLYEQYF
d_call: TRBD1; j_call: TRBJ1-2; v_call: TRBV30; clone_size: -; cdr3_nt: TGTGCCTGGAGTCGACAGGGAGGAGTGGATGGCTACACCTTC; cdr3_aa: CAWSRQGGVDGYTF
d_call: -; j_call: TRBJ2-5; v_call: TRBV4-1; clone_size: -; cdr3_nt: TGCGCCAGCAGCCAAGGGGACACCCAAAAAGAGACCCAGTACTTC; cdr3_aa: CASSQGDTQKETQYF
d_call: TRBD2; j_call: TRBJ2-5; v_call: TRBV5-4; clone_size: once; cdr3_nt: TGTGCCAGCAGCTTGGGGAGCGGGAGGATGCGCGAGACCCAGTACTTC; cdr3_aa: CASSLGSGRMRETQYF
d_call: TRBD2; j_call: TRBJ2-3; v_call: TRBV14; clone_size: -; cdr3_nt: TGTGCCAGCAGCCAAGCTCTAGCGGCCACAGATACGCAGTATTTT; cdr3_aa: CASSQALAATDTQYF
d_call: -; j_call: TRBJ2-3; v_call: TRBV5-1; clone_size: -; cdr3_nt: TGCGCCAGCAGTCTACAGGCCACAGATACGCAGTATTTT; cdr3_aa: CASSLQATDTQYF
d_call: -; j_call: TRBJ2-3; v_call: TRBV18; clone_size: -; cdr3_nt: TGTGCCAGCTCCCTGGACTATAGCACAGATACGCAGTATTTT; cdr3_aa: CASSLDYSTDTQYF
d_call: -; j_call: TRBJ2-3; v_call: TRBV2; clone_size: -; cdr3_nt: TGTGCCAGCAGTCTTACAGATACGCAGTATTTT; cdr3_aa: CASSLTDTQYF
d_call: -; j_call: TRBJ1-4; v_call: TRBV28; clone_size: once; cdr3_nt: TGTGCCAGCACCACTCTCGCCCCAGGAGACATAATTGCAACTAATGAAAAACTGTTTTTT; cdr3_aa: CASTTLAPGDIIATNEKLFF
d_call: TRBD1; j_call: TRBJ2-3; v_call: TRBV14; clone_size: -; cdr3_nt: TGTGCCAGCAGCCAAGACAGGGGGTCCTATTTTTTT; cdr3_aa: CASSQDRGSYFF
d_call: -; j_call: TRBJ2-7; v_call: TRBV19; clone_size: few; cdr3_nt: TGTGCCAGTAGTCCCACGACTAGTCCCACTCAGACCTACGAGCAGTACTTC; cdr3_aa: CASSPTTSPTQTYEQYF
d_call: TRBD1; j_call: TRBJ1-2; v_call: TRBV28; clone_size: once; cdr3_nt: TGTGCCAGCAGTTTGTACGACAGGGGAGGTGGCTACACCTTC; cdr3_aa: CASSLYDRGGGYTF
d_call: TRBD1; j_call: TRBJ1-1; v_call: TRBV7-9; clone_size: -; cdr3_nt: TGTGCCAGCAGCTCACAGGGGGCGACGCCTGAAGCTTTCTTT; cdr3_aa: CASSSQGATPEAFF
d_call: -; j_call: TRBJ1-6; v_call: TRBV5-1; clone_size: few; cdr3_nt: TGCGCCAGCAGCTTGAGAACGGAACGTAATTCACCCCTCCACTTT; cdr3_aa: CASSLRTERNSPLHF
d_call: TRBD1; j_call: TRBJ2-3; v_call: TRBV7-2; clone_size: -; cdr3_nt: TGTGCCAGCAGCCGGGACAGGGGTGTCACAGATACGCAGTATTTT; cdr3_aa: CASSRDRGVTDTQYF
d_call: TRBD1; j_call: TRBJ1-2; v_call: TRBV5-4; clone_size: once; cdr3_nt: TGTGCCAGCAGCTTACCCCAGGGGGCGCAAGGCTACACCTTC; cdr3_aa: CASSLPQGAQGYTF
d_call: -; j_call: TRBJ2-1; v_call: TRBV5-1; clone_size: few; cdr3_nt: TGCGCCAGCAGTTCGGCAGGGGCCCCCTACAATGAGCAGTTCTTC; cdr3_aa: CASSSAGAPYNEQFF
d_call: TRBD2; j_call: TRBJ2-7; v_call: TRBV18; clone_size: few; cdr3_nt: TGTGCCAGCTCCCCGACTAGCGGGGCCGCCTACGAGCAGTACTTC; cdr3_aa: CASSPTSGAAYEQYF
d_call: -; j_call: TRBJ2-2; v_call: TRBV30; clone_size: -; cdr3_nt: TGTGCCTGGAGGGCGGGGGCCCTACTAAACACCGGGGAGCTGTTTTTT; cdr3_aa: CAWRAGALLNTGELFF
d_call: TRBD2; j_call: TRBJ2-6; v_call: TRBV2; clone_size: once; cdr3_nt: TGTGCCAGCAGGACTAGCGGGAGCTCTGGGGCCAACGTCCTGACTTTC; cdr3_aa: CASRTSGSSGANVLTF
d_call: TRBD1; j_call: TRBJ1-1; v_call: TRBV6-1; clone_size: -; cdr3_nt: TGTGCCAGCAGTGGGACAGGGTGGGGCACTGAAGCTTTCTTT; cdr3_aa: CASSGTGWGTEAFF
d_call: -; j_call: TRBJ2-2; v_call: TRBV6-5; clone_size: -; cdr3_nt: TGTGCCAGCAGACAGGGCCCCGGGGAGCTGTTTTTT; cdr3_aa: CASRQGPGELFF
d_call: -; j_call: TRBJ1-5; v_call: TRBV28; clone_size: -; cdr3_nt: TGTGCCAGCAGTTTTCACAGGCTTAAAGCCCAGCATTTT; cdr3_aa: CASSFHRLKAQHF
d_call: TRBD1; j_call: TRBJ1-2; v_call: TRBV7-9; clone_size: -; cdr3_nt: TGTGCCAGCAGCCTACGGACAGGGACTGGTGGTAACTATGGCTACACCTTC; cdr3_aa: CASSLRTGTGGNYGYTF
d_call: -; j_call: TRBJ1-4; v_call: TRBV7-9; clone_size: -; cdr3_nt: TGTGCCAGCAGCTTAGTCGGGGGGGCGAAAGAAAAACTGTTTTTT; cdr3_aa: CASSLVGGAKEKLFF
d_call: -; j_call: TRBJ1-1; v_call: TRBV10-3; clone_size: -; cdr3_nt: TGTGCCATCAGGCCGGGAGGGGTGAACACTGAAGCTTTCTTT; cdr3_aa: CAIRPGGVNTEAFF
d_call: -; j_call: TRBJ2-2; v_call: TRBV11-3; clone_size: -; cdr3_nt: TGTGCCAGCAGCTTACTGGCAAGCACCGGGGAGCTGTTTTTT; cdr3_aa: CASSLLASTGELFF
d_call: -; j_call: TRBJ1-4; v_call: TRBV7-9; clone_size: -; cdr3_nt: TGTGCCAGCAGTTTGGACGGACCAACTAATGAAAAACTGTTTTTT; cdr3_aa: CASSLDGPTNEKLFF
d_call: -; j_call: TRBJ1-4; v_call: TRBV28; clone_size: few; cdr3_nt: TGTGCCAGCAGTGAAACCTCAACTAATGAAAAACTGTTTTTT; cdr3_aa: CASSETSTNEKLFF
d_call: -; j_call: TRBJ2-1; v_call: TRBV7-7; clone_size: -; cdr3_nt: TGTGCTAGCAGCTTAAAGGCCGGGAATGAGCAGTTCTTC; cdr3_aa: CASSLKAGNEQFF
d_call: TRBD1; j_call: TRBJ2-7; v_call: TRBV5-1; clone_size: many; cdr3_nt: TGCGCCAGCAGCGAGGGACAGGGGGGCTACGAGCAGTACTTC; cdr3_aa: CASSEGQGGYEQYF
d_call: TRBD2; j_call: TRBJ2-1; v_call: TRBV5-1; clone_size: once; cdr3_nt: TGCGCCAGCAGCTTGGTAGTTAGCGGGGGCAATGAGCAGTTCTTC; cdr3_aa: CASSLVVSGGNEQFF
d_call: -; j_call: TRBJ1-4; v_call: TRBV7-2; clone_size: once; cdr3_nt: TGTGCCAGCAGCCCTCGGACAGCCCTCAATGAAAAACTGTTTTTT; cdr3_aa: CASSPRTALNEKLFF
d_call: -; j_call: TRBJ2-2; v_call: TRBV5-6; clone_size: many; cdr3_nt: TGTGCCAGCAGCACGTCAAGGATATCCACCGGCGAGCTGTTTTTT; cdr3_aa: CASSTSRISTGELFF
d_call: TRBD1; j_call: TRBJ1-4; v_call: TRBV19; clone_size: -; cdr3_nt: TGTGCCAGTAGCCCAGGACAGGCTAACGGAGGTAAAAAACTGTTTTTT; cdr3_aa: CASSPGQANGGKKLFF
d_call: -; j_call: TRBJ1-4; v_call: TRBV7-6; clone_size: -; cdr3_nt: TGTGCCAGCAGCTTAGAAGGGGCTACTGAAAAACTGTTTTTT; cdr3_aa: CASSLEGATEKLFF
d_call: -; j_call: TRBJ1-2; v_call: TRBV29-1; clone_size: -; cdr3_nt: TGCAGCGTGCAGGACACCCTCTCCGAGTCCACCTTC; cdr3_aa: CSVQDTLSESTF
d_call: -; j_call: TRBJ1-1; v_call: TRBV27; clone_size: -; cdr3_nt: TGTGCCAGCAGTTTGGAAGGGAACACTGAAGCTTTCTTT; cdr3_aa: CASSLEGNTEAFF
d_call: -; j_call: TRBJ2-5; v_call: TRBV5-1; clone_size: -; cdr3_nt: TGCGCCAGCAGCCTACGACCGGGTGAGATGGAGACCCAGTACTTC; cdr3_aa: CASSLRPGEMETQYF